The following is a T cell receptor beta chain sequence with its context. Its antigen is as yet unknown. The data originate from a study of T cell responses to AZD1222 COVID-19 vaccine. At the level of the study: Samples with a second dose at about 4 or about 12 weeks were pooled together.

V was cut by 0 bases and J by 4 bases, with 10 bases left in between. CDR3 length: 15 residues. Germline V gene sequence: CDR1 LNHDA, CDR2 SQIVND (reference sequence). Only in-frame clones appear in the TCRdb table, and some are missing; sequencing was by immunoSEQ multiplex PCR. Among 150,000 to 180,000 clones, 88% were seen once, and the ten largest hold around 2.9%. Findings and caveats of the study: There were mostly white British donors and more females than males, and clonal diversity was possibly underestimated. Repertoire samples came only from after the peak T cell response. Only 6 or 7 people who got AZD1222 tested seropositive at baseline.

This specimen was peripheral blood, taken on day 0 of AZD1222 vaccination. This sequence originates from an adult in good health. The chain couples TRBV19 to TRBJ1-3, with D unresolved. The CDR3 nucleotides read TGTGCCAGTAGTATAGATCAGACGGGAGGAAACACCATATATTTT. Protein sequence: CASSIDQTGGNTIYF. Variable domain in full (rest from reference TRBV19 and TRBJ1-3): DGGITQSPKYLFRKEGQNVTLSCEQNLNHDAMYWYRQDPGQGLRLIYYSQIVNDFQKGDIAEGYSVSREKKESFPLTVTSAQKNPTAFYLCASSIDQTGGNTIYFGEGSWLTVV.